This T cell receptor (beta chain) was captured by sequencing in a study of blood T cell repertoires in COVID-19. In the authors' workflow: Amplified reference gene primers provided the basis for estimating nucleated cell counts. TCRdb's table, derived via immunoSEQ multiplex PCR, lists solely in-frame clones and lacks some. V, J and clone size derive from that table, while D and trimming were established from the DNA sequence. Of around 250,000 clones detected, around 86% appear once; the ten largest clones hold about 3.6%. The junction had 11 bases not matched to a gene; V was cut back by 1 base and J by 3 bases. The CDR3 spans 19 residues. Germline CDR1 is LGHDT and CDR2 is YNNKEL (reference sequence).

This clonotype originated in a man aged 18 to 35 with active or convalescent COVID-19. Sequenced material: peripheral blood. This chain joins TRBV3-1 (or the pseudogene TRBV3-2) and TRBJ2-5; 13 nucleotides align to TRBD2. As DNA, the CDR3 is TGTGCCAGCAGCCAAGCAATTCAGTCGGGACTAGCGGGGAAAGAGACCCAGTACTTC. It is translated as CASSQAIQSGLAGKETQYF.